What follows is one T cell receptor (beta chain) and its context. Its antigen is unidentified. Germline loops: CDR1 SGHRS, CDR2 YFSETQ. The CDR3 extends over 14 amino acids. V shed 4 bases and J shed 5 bases, with 15 bases lying between them. The data were produced by immunoSEQ multiplex PCR, yet TCRdb's version contains in-frame clones alone and is incomplete. The sample has 150,000 to 200,000 clones; more than 70% are singletons. The data derive from a study of T cell responses to AZD1222 COVID-19 vaccine. Study-level findings and limits: Most donors were white British, females outnumbered males, and clonal diversity was possibly underestimated.

V and J are TRBV5-1 and TRBJ2-5; D may be TRBD2 (6 bases). This clonotype originated in an adult who received the AZD1222 COVID-19 vaccine. Sequenced material: peripheral blood, taken 28 days after the second AZD1222 dose. The CDR3 DNA is TGCGCCAGCAGCCCGGGGAGCGGGCGGGAGACCCAGTACTTC. Its translation is CASSPGSGRETQYF.